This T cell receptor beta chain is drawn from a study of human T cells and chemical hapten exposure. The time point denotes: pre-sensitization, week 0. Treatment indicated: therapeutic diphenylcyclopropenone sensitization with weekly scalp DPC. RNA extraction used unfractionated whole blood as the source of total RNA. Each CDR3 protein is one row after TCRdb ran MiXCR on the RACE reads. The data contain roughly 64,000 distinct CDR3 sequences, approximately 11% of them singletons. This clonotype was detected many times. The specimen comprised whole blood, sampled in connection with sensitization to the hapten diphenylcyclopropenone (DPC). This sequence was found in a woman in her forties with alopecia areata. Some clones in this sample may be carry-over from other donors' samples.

CDR3 nucleotide sequence: TGTGCCAGCAGCCAGGGGTCCAGAGTCGAGACCCAGTACTTC. Protein: CASSQGSRVETQYF. J is TRBJ2-5 and V is TRBV3-1; no clear D gene. Trimming removed 3 bases from V and 5 bases from J, with 13 bases in between. CDR3 length: 14 residues. Germline CDR1 reads LGHDT; CDR2 reads YNNKEL (reference sequence).